This entry lists 16 T cell receptor beta chains sequenced from one sample in a study of T cells after yellow fever vaccination. One entry per CDR3 protein, called by TCRdb with MiXCR from the 5' RACE reads. The profile shows about 500,000 distinct CDR3 sequences, about a sixth of them singletons. Here the sequenced sample was PBMCs, taken 4 to 6 days after the first yellow fever vaccination. These receptor sequences come from a man in his late teens or twenties who received the YFV17D yellow fever vaccine.

The table lists this clonotype with a few counts. The J gene is TRBJ2-2, the V gene TRBV5-8; 8 nucleotides agree with TRBD2. Per germline, CDR1 SGHTS and CDR2 YDEGEE. Unmatched junction bases numbered 5, after V lost 3 bases and J lost 1 base. The CDR3 has 16 amino acids. CDR3: CASSSGGAWNTGELFF. The CDR3 DNA is TGTGCCAGCAGCTCGGGGGGGGCCTGGAACACCGGGGAGCTGTTTTTT.

The chain employs TRBV4-2 and TRBJ2-5; no clear D gene. Trimming took 0 bases from V and 3 from J, leaving 11 bases between them. This CDR3 region has 15 residues. Germline V gene sequence: CDR1 LGHNA, CDR2 YNFKEQ. Written as DNA, the CDR3 is TGTGCCAGCAGCCAAGACCCGGCTAGAGAAGAGACCCAGTACTTC. Encoded protein: CASSQDPAREETQYF.

Only a few counts were recorded for this clonotype. The chain is built from TRBV10-3 and TRBJ1-1, with TRBD1 matching over 9 bases. This CDR3 region has 16 residues. J was trimmed by 0 bases and V by 6 bases; bases with no gene match: 8. Germline CDR1 ENHRY, CDR2 SYGVKD. Written as DNA, the CDR3 is TGTGCCATCAGGGCGGGACAGGGCATTATGAACACTGAAGCTTTCTTT. As protein: CAIRAGQGIMNTEAFF.

The chain combines TRBV6-2 or TRBV6-3 with TRBJ2-1; no clear D. Trimming shortened V by 6 bases and J by 5 bases, and 14 bases separated the two germline ends. The CDR3 covers 14 residues. Germline V lookup: CDR1 MNHEY, CDR2 SVGEGT. The CDR3 loop reads CASSSNGRDNEQFF. Written as DNA, the CDR3 is TGTGCCAGCAGCTCCAACGGTCGGGACAATGAGCAGTTCTTC.

The chain uses TRBV12-3 or TRBV12-4 and TRBJ1-6, with D uncertain. Trimming took off 3 bases at V and 7 bases at J, with 7 bases between the two ends. The length of the CDR3 is 13 residues. The CDR3 reads CASSFSGNSPLHF. CDR3 nucleotide sequence: TGTGCCAGCAGTTTCAGCGGGAATTCACCCCTCCACTTT.

J is TRBJ1-2 and V is TRBV11-2; no definite D call. V lost 2 bases to trimming and J lost 7 bases, with 14 bases between them. The CDR3 has 14 residues. The germline gives CDR1 SGHAT, CDR2 FQNNGV. The CDR3 loop is CASSLFPGSSGYTF. The CDR3 nucleotides are TGTGCCAGCAGCTTATTTCCGGGAAGTAGTGGCTACACCTTC.

This clonotype showed up just a few times. The V call is TRBV7-8, the J call TRBJ2-5, with 7 bases lining up with TRBD1. The CDR3 consists of 15 residues. Trimming cost V 5 bases and J 7 bases; bases outside gene matches: 13. CDR1 SGHVS and CDR2 FQNEAQ come from the germline V gene. Here the CDR3 reads CASSRDRVTPGTQYF. CDR3 coding DNA: TGTGCCAGCAGCCGAGACAGGGTAACCCCGGGGACCCAGTACTTC.

This clonotype was counted a few times. The rearrangement joins TRBV20-1 to TRBJ1-5; a weak D match, TRBD1 (5 bases). The CDR3 covers 13 residues. Germline V gene sequence: CDR1 DFQATT, CDR2 SNEGSKA (reference sequence). V lost 3 bases and J lost 4, with 10 bases in between. CDR3 amino acids: CSASRGWNQPQHF. Written as DNA, the CDR3 is TGCAGTGCTAGCCGGGGGTGGAATCAGCCCCAGCATTTT.

This sequence joins TRBV7-9 and TRBJ1-3; D uncertain. The germline V and J ends were trimmed by 5 bases and 0 bases, with 17 bases remaining between them. Germline loops: CDR1 SEHNR, CDR2 FQNEAQ (reference sequence). The CDR3 spans 17 residues. CDR3 coding DNA: TGTGCCAGCAGCCTACGTCCGGTGGGGATCTCTGGAAACACCATATATTTT. This codes for CASSLRPVGISGNTIYF.

The sample holds a few counts of this clonotype. The chain links TRBV12-3 or TRBV12-4 to TRBJ1-1; D not resolved. The CDR3 is 11 amino acids. The V end was cut by 7 bases, the J end by 7 bases, with 10 bases between. The CDR3: CASTLGIEAFF. CDR3 coding DNA: TGTGCCAGCACCCTCGGCATTGAAGCTTTCTTT.

This clonotype was recorded at least ten times. The rearrangement joins TRBV9 to TRBJ2-1; D is possibly TRBD2 (6 bases). The length of the CDR3 is 14 residues. Germline CDR1 SGDLS, CDR2 YYNGEE. The V end was cut by 0 bases, the J end by 10 bases, with 14 bases between. CDR3 bases: TGTGCCAGCAGCGTAGAACCTAGCGTGCGGGAGCAGTTCTTC. It codes for CASSVEPSVREQFF. The whole variable domain, filled in from reference TRBV9 and TRBJ2-1, reads DSGVTQTPKHLITATGQRVTLRCSPRSGDLSVYWYQQSLDQGLQFLIQYYNGEERAKGNILERFSAQQFPDLHSELNLSSLELGDSALYFCASSVEPSVREQFFGPGTRLTVL.

The chain carries TRBV7-2 and TRBJ2-2; TRBD2 agrees at 12 bases. J was trimmed by 6 bases and V by 8 bases; bases with no gene match: 10. The CDR3 has 16 amino acids. Germline CDR1 reads SGHTA; CDR2 reads FQGNSA. The CDR3 coding sequence is TGTGCCAGCGCGTTGTCTCTAGCGGGGGGGCCCGGGGAGCTGTTTTTT. Residues: CASALSLAGGPGELFF.

Regarding this clonotype: At one end, the junction sequence differs from germline, possibly due to a read error. The chain joins TRBV5-1 to TRBJ1-6, with TRBD1 as a possible D gene (6 bases). The germline V gene encodes CDR1 SGHRS and CDR2 YFSETQ. This CDR3 contains 14 residues. The CDR3 sequence: CASSLGQTNSPLHF. For the CDR3, the DNA is TGTGCCAGCAGCTTAGGACAGACTAATTCACCCCTCCACTTT.

This chain uses TRBV4-1 with TRBJ2-3, with TRBD2 matching 11 bases. From germline, CDR1 is MGHRA and CDR2 YSYEKL. The V and J ends lost 3 bases and 2 bases, in that order; junction bases with no gene match: 4. CDR3 length: 16 amino acids. The CDR3, as DNA: TGCGCCAGCAGCCAGCCGGGACTAGCGGCCACAGATACGCAGTATTTT. Encoded protein: CASSQPGLAATDTQYF.

This clonotype was picked up a small number of times. The rearrangement uses TRBV5-4 and TRBJ2-2, with D maybe TRBD1 (5 bases). This CDR3 has 15 residues. CDR1 is SGHNT and CDR2 is YYREEE in the germline V gene (reference sequence). V gave up 5 bases and J gave up 5 bases, with 16 bases separating them. CDR3 sequence reads: CASSTPGRGTGELFF. The CDR3 nucleotides read TGTGCCAGCAGTACACCAGGAAGGGGAACCGGGGAGCTGTTTTTT.

This clonotype came up a few times. This chain joins TRBV25-1 and TRBJ1-5, with D hard to call. The CDR3 totals 14 residues. The V gene lost 2 bases and the J gene lost 5 bases, with 10 bases spanning the gap. The germline V gene encodes CDR1 MGHDK and CDR2 SYGVNS. CDR3 loop: CASSELWVDQPQHF. CDR3 nucleotide sequence: TGTGCCAGCAGTGAACTTTGGGTGGATCAGCCCCAGCATTTT.